The clone carrying this TCR beta chain was seen at least ten times. TCR beta CDR3 region amplification was performed from RNA transcripts. Carried out on the TCR CDR3, a first-round RT-PCR used the HTBI primer set. MiXCR was run by TCRdb on the multiplex PCR reads, yielding one entry per CDR3 protein. This sample has about 700,000 distinct CDR3 sequences; 11% to 15% occur once, and the top ten carry about 10%. The data were obtained in a study of T cells in Graves' hyperthyroidism and ophthalmopathy. Germline CDR1 is SGHAT and CDR2 is FQNNGV. V shed 0 bases and J shed 2 bases, with 11 bases lying between them. The CDR3 loop spans 16 amino acids.

Sequenced input: blood. The clonotype was recovered from a young woman with Graves' hyperthyroidism. This sequence joins TRBV11-2 and TRBJ2-1; the D gene is possibly TRBD2 (5 bases). The CDR3 protein is CASSLERGYAYNEQFF. In nucleotides, the CDR3 is TGTGCCAGCAGCTTAGAACGAGGGTACGCCTACAATGAGCAGTTCTTC.